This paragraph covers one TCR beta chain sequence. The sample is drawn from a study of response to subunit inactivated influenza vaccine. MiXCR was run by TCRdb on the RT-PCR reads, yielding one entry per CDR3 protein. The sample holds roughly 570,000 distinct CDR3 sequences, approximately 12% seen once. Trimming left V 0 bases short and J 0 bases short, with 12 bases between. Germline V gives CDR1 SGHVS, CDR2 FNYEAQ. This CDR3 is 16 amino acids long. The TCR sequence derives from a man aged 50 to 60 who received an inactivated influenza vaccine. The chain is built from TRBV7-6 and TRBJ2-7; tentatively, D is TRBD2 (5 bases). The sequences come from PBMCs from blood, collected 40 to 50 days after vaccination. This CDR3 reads CASSLAEAEPSYEQYF. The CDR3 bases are TGTGCCAGCAGCTTAGCGGAGGCGGAGCCCTCCTACGAGCAGTACTTC. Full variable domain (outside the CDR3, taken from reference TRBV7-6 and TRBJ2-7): GAGVSQSPRYKVTKRGQDVALRCDPISGHVSLYWYRQALGQGPEFLTYFNYEAQQDKSGLPNDRFSAERPEGSISTLTIQRTEQRDSAMYRCASSLAEAEPSYEQYFGPGTRLTVT.